A single sample gave rise to the 16 T cell receptor beta chains below, sequenced in a study of blood T cell repertoires in COVID-19 (dated by TCRdb to the early 2020s). Library prep was done by the immunoSEQ multiplex PCR assay. The clones in this table, taken by TCRdb from immuneACCESS, are in-frame only. Not every clone is retained; where verified, under half of the shortfall comes from an unresolved V gene, and the cause of the rest is unknown. This sample comprises 270,000 or so clones, roughly 85% of them detected only once. The ten most abundant clones make up around 3% of the sample. Source material: peripheral blood. Receptor source: a woman aged 25 to 39 with active or convalescent COVID-19.

This chain links TRBV5-6 with TRBJ2-1; TRBD2 aligns across 14 bases. The CDR3 consists of 17 residues. V trimming: 5 bases; J trimming: 10 bases; junction bases outside the gene matches: 14. CDR1 and CDR2 (germline): SGHDT, YYEEEE. The CDR3 coding sequence is TGTGCCAGCAGTTTATTTCTGCGACTAGCGGGGGGGCGGGAGCAGTTCTTC. Translated, it gives CASSLFLRLAGGREQFF. The full variable domain, rest sourced from reference TRBV5-6 and TRBJ2-1, is DAGVTQSPTHLIKTRGQQVTLRCSPKSGHDTVSWYQQALGQGPQFIFQYYEEEERQRGNFPDRFSGHQFPNYSSELNVNALLLGDSALYLCASSLFLRLAGGREQFFGPGTRLTVL.

CDR3: CASSLGLLTNEQFF. The CDR3 DNA sequence: TGTGCCAGCAGTTTGGGACTTCTCACCAATGAGCAGTTCTTC. V is TRBV2 and J is TRBJ2-1; TRBD2 might be the D (6 bases). V was clipped by 5 bases and J by 6 bases, with 14 bases between them. Germline CDR1 is SNHLY and CDR2 is FYNNEI. The CDR3 consists of 14 residues.

The gene calls are TRBV5-5 and TRBJ2-7; perhaps TRBD1 as D (6 bases). V was clipped by 4 bases and J by 1 base, with 15 bases between them. This CDR3 region has 15 residues. Germline-derived CDR1 and CDR2 are SGHKS and YYEKEE (reference sequence). CDR3 nucleotides: TGTGCCAGCAGCCGGACAGTGTCAGATTCCTACGAGCAGTACTTC. It is translated as CASSRTVSDSYEQYF. The complete variable domain, with remaining parts taken from reference TRBV5-5 and TRBJ2-7, reads DAGVTQSPTHLIKTRGQQVTLRCSPISGHKSVSWYQQVLGQGPQFIFQYYEKEERGRGNFPDRFSARQFPNYSSELNVNALLLGDSALYLCASSRTVSDSYEQYFGPGTRLTVT.

This rearrangement joins TRBV11-2 to TRBJ2-7, with TRBD1 matching 8 bases. Germline V gene data show CDR1 as SGHAT and CDR2 as FQNNGV. CDR3 length: 15 amino acids. V lost 5 bases, J lost 1 base, and 7 bases stayed unmatched. CDR3: CASSLQGAGSYEQYF. In nucleotides, the CDR3 is TGTGCCAGCAGCCTTCAGGGGGCTGGATCCTACGAGCAGTACTTC. Full variable domain (outside the CDR3, taken from reference TRBV11-2 and TRBJ2-7): EAGVAQSPRYKIIEKRQSVAFWCNPISGHATLYWYQQILGQGPKLLIQFQNNGVVDDSQLPKDRFSAERLKGVDSTLKIQPAKLEDSAVYLCASSLQGAGSYEQYFGPGTRLTVT.

V and J are TRBV7-2 and TRBJ2-3; D possibly corresponds to TRBD2 (5 bases). This CDR3 is built from 14 residues. The germline V and J ends were trimmed by 1 base and 6 bases, with 11 bases remaining between them. The germline CDR1 and CDR2 sequences are SGHTA and FQGNSA. This CDR3 reads CASSLDQPGDTQYF. The CDR3 nucleotides are TGTGCCAGCAGCTTAGATCAGCCGGGGGATACGCAGTATTTT.

The chain links TRBV11-3 to TRBJ2-3, with 12 bases aligning to TRBD1. Germline values: CDR1 SGHNT, CDR2 YENEEA. CDR3 length equals 17 residues. Germline trimming cut 5 bases from V and 4 bases from J; bases unmatched to any gene: 10. CDR3 residues: CASSPGTGGAYADTQYF. DNA for the CDR3: TGTGCCAGCAGCCCCGGGACAGGGGGCGCCTATGCAGATACGCAGTATTTT.

The rearrangement links TRBV7-2 to TRBJ2-3; D gene uncertain. Trimming pared 2 bases from V and 6 bases from J, leaving 15 bases between. The CDR3 length is 15 residues. CDR1 is SGHTA, CDR2 FQGNSA, per germline. CDR3 region: CASSLFQTFGDTQYF. The DNA for the CDR3 is TGTGCCAGCAGCTTATTTCAAACCTTCGGGGATACGCAGTATTTT.

V is TRBV4-2 and J is TRBJ1-5; 7 nucleotides align to TRBD1. After removal of 0 bases from V and 7 bases from J, the junction contained 3 bases not matched to a gene. The germline gives CDR1 LGHNA, CDR2 YNFKEQ. The CDR3 totals 14 residues. CDR3 in amino acids: CASSQDRGIQPQHF. Written as DNA, the CDR3 is TGTGCCAGCAGCCAAGACAGGGGGATCCAGCCCCAGCATTTT.

This chain joins TRBV28 and TRBJ2-2, with D maybe TRBD2 (6 bases). CDR3 length: 16 residues. Germline CDR1 MDHEN, CDR2 SYDVKM. V was pared by 3 bases and J by 0 bases, with 11 bases between. CDR3 bases: TGTGCCAGCAGTTTTTCGGCTAGCGCGAACACCGGGGAGCTGTTTTTT. Translation: CASSFSASANTGELFF.

This chain links TRBV15 with TRBJ1-1; possible D gene TRBD1, 5 bases. Looked up from germline, CDR1 is LNHNV and CDR2 is YYDKDF (reference sequence). The CDR3 runs to 15 residues. Trimming removed 3 bases at V and 4 bases at J, with 15 bases between. This chain's CDR3 is CATSSVGASGTEAFF. For the CDR3, the DNA is TGTGCCACCAGCAGTGTAGGGGCGAGTGGCACTGAAGCTTTCTTT. Filled out from reference TRBV15 and TRBJ1-1, the complete variable domain reads DAMVIQNPRYQVTQFGKPVTLSCSQTLNHNVMYWYQQKSSQAPKLLFHYYDKDFNNEADTPDNFQSRRPNTSFCFLDIRSPGLGDTAMYLCATSSVGASGTEAFFGQGTRLTVV.

This chain uses TRBV28 with TRBJ1-2, with D possibly TRBD1 on 5 matching bases. The length of the CDR3 is 13 residues. The V gene's germline CDR1 is MDHEN and CDR2 SYDVKM. V dropped 6 bases and J dropped 6 bases, with 14 bases sitting between them. For the CDR3, the DNA is TGTGCCAGCAGATTTGGGGGGTTGGATGGCTACACCTTC. Translating gives CASRFGGLDGYTF.

This rearrangement joins TRBV28 to TRBJ2-5; 10 positions agree with TRBD2. The CDR3 covers 15 residues. Germline CDR1 reads MDHEN; CDR2 reads SYDVKM. Trimming cost V 6 bases and J 5 bases; bases outside gene matches: 9. CDR3 sequence (DNA): TGTGCCAGCAGACTAGCGGGGACCAGATCCGAGACCCAGTACTTC. It is translated as CASRLAGTRSETQYF.

Note on this clone: A junction end diverges from the germline sequence, so it may reflect a read error. This chain connects TRBV7-2 to TRBJ2-7; 7 positions agree with TRBD1. The germline V gene has CDR1 SGHTA and CDR2 FQGNSA. The CDR3 runs 15 residues. The CDR3 bases are TGTGCCAGCAGCTTAAGGGACAGTGCCTCCCACGAGCAGTACTTC. Translating gives CASSLRDSASHEQYF.

The rearrangement uses TRBV24-1 and TRBJ1-1; D is unresolved. Trimming cost V 3 bases and J 3 bases, with 10 bases left between them. CDR3 length: 14 residues. Germline values: CDR1 KGHDR, CDR2 SFDVKD. CDR3 sequence (DNA): TGTGCCACCAGTGATGGGCGGGGAGACACTGAAGCTTTCTTT. Encoded protein: CATSDGRGDTEAFF.

This chain's CDR3 is CASSPTTGTSTDTQYF. The CDR3 nucleotides are TGTGCCAGCAGCCCAACTACCGGGACTAGCACAGATACGCAGTATTTT. The rearrangement uses TRBV6-2 or TRBV6-3 and TRBJ2-3, with a possible D match to TRBD2 (6 bases). CDR3 size: 16 residues. Trimming took off 6 bases at V and 0 bases at J, with 16 bases between the two ends. From germline, CDR1 is MNHEY and CDR2 SVGEGT.

The chain joins TRBV19 to TRBJ2-7, with 7 nucleotides matching TRBD1. Germline CDR1 and CDR2: LNHDA and SQIVND (reference sequence). J was trimmed by 7 bases and V by 4 bases; bases with no gene match: 13. The CDR3 is made up of 15 amino acids. CDR3 in DNA: TGTGCCAGTAGTAGGTCGGGACAGTCCTTTGGAGAGCAGTACTTC. Its translation: CASSRSGQSFGEQYF. Using reference TRBV19 and TRBJ2-7 for the parts outside the CDR3, the full variable domain is DGGITQSPKYLFRKEGQNVTLSCEQNLNHDAMYWYRQDPGQGLRLIYYSQIVNDFQKGDIAEGYSVSREKKESFPLTVTSAQKNPTAFYLCASSRSGQSFGEQYFGPGTRLTVT.